This record covers a single TCR beta chain. Its antigen is not known. The CDR3 has 16 amino acids. Germline CDR1 reads KGHDR; CDR2 reads SFDVKD. V dropped 5 bases and J dropped 5; count of bases not matched to a gene: 11. Amplification of TCR beta CDR3 regions used RNA as the template. HTBI primers were the set used in a first-round RT-PCR of the TCR CDR3. One entry per CDR3 protein results from TCRdb running MiXCR on the multiplex PCR reads. The sample gives about 570,000 distinct CDR3 sequences, just over 45% of which show up once; roughly 19% is in the top ten. The entry originates in a study of T cells in Graves' hyperthyroidism and ophthalmopathy. Study-wide points: Within blood appeared most thyroid clonotypes that had expanded above 0.001.

This clonotype was sampled from an adult woman with Graves' disease, either hyperthyroidism or ophthalmopathy (not recorded which). The chain combines TRBV24-1 with TRBJ2-5; 9 bases agree with TRBD1. The sequencing sample was made of peripheral blood or thyroid tissue (not recorded which). This CDR3 is CATSGGQGTRWETQYF. CDR3 DNA: TGTGCCACCAGTGGTGGACAGGGGACACGCTGGGAGACCCAGTACTTC.